This T cell receptor beta chain stems from a study of technical replicates of blood from a handful of donors. TCRdb's table, derived via immunoSEQ multiplex PCR, lists solely in-frame clones and lacks some. The sample lists about 97,000 clones, roughly 96% occurring once. Trimming removed 6 bases from V and 5 bases from J; junction bases left unmatched: 6. Germline V gene lookup returns CDR1 MNHNS and CDR2 SASEGT. There are 13 residues in the CDR3. J is TRBJ1-1 and V is TRBV6-1; 7 nucleotides line up with TRBD1. This TCR was sampled from a human donor in good health. Material: T cells isolated from PBMCs. CDR3 residues: CASRAPGGTEAFF. The DNA of the CDR3 is TGTGCCAGCAGAGCACCAGGGGGAACTGAAGCTTTCTTT.